One sample yielded the 28 T cell receptor beta chains listed below, sequenced in a study of human T cells and chemical hapten exposure (dated by TCRdb to the early 2020s). Libraries came from 5' RACE. Sequencer: Illumina MiSeq. The raw public data were reprocessed by TCRdb itself: fastp quality trimming at Q25, MiXCR clonotype calling, in-frame beta chains only. Rows are unified per CDR3 protein, each entry keeping the most common DNA and genes. Recorded for this sample are 81,000 or so distinct CDR3 sequences; 6% to 8.5% of them occurred a single time. 2% to 2.5% of the sample belongs to the ten largest clones. Total RNA was extracted from unfractionated whole blood collected in Tempus Blood RNA tubes. These TCRs come from a male donor in good health.

This clonotype has ten or more counts. The chain is built from TRBV10-3 and TRBJ2-2; 7 nucleotides match TRBD2. Trimming took 8 bases from V and 6 from J; bases not matched to a gene: 6. CDR3 length: 13 residues. Germline assignment: CDR1 ENHRY and CDR2 SYGVKD. The CDR3 DNA follows: TGTGCCATCCTTACAAGCGGGGCCGGGGAGCTGTTTTTT. It encodes CAILTSGAGELFF.

This clonotype was detected many times. The chain joins TRBV19 to TRBJ1-5, with D possibly matching TRBD1 (5 bases). Germline V gene sequence: CDR1 LNHDA, CDR2 SQIVND (reference sequence). There are 13 residues in the CDR3. V was shortened by 7 bases and J by 2 bases, with 9 bases between the two germline ends. Here the CDR3 reads CASTDTRNQPQHF. CDR3 bases: TGTGCCAGTACGGACACCCGCAATCAGCCCCAGCATTTT. Supplemented by reference TRBV19 and TRBJ1-5, the full variable domain reads DGGITQSPKYLFRKEGQNVTLSCEQNLNHDAMYWYRQDPGQGLRLIYYSQIVNDFQKGDIAEGYSVSREKKESFPLTVTSAQKNPTAFYLCASTDTRNQPQHFGDGTRLSIL.

This chain links TRBV2 with TRBJ1-1; D might be TRBD1 (6 bases). V gave up 6 bases and J gave up 1 base, with 9 bases separating them. The CDR3 has 13 amino acids. Germline V gene lookup returns CDR1 SNHLY and CDR2 FYNNEI. The chain's CDR3 is CASSTTGNTEAFF. CDR3 DNA: TGTGCCAGCAGCACGACAGGGAACACTGAAGCTTTCTTT.

This clonotype has at least ten counts. The V and J genes are TRBV7-2 and TRBJ2-7; 9 bases are a match to TRBD1. CDR3 length: 16 residues. Germline trimming cut 0 bases from V and 4 bases from J; bases unmatched to any gene: 7. Germline loops: CDR1 SGHTA, CDR2 FQGNSA. CDR3 amino acids: CASSLAQTGGYYEQYF. In DNA, the CDR3 is TGTGCCAGCAGCTTAGCGCAAACAGGGGGCTATTACGAGCAGTACTTC.

This clonotype was observed many times. V is TRBV3-1 and J is TRBJ2-1, with 8 bases fitting TRBD1. This CDR3 is built from 17 residues. CDR1 is LGHDT and CDR2 is YNNKEL in the germline V gene (reference sequence). The V and J ends lost 1 base and 4 bases, in that order; junction bases with no gene match: 9. In DNA form, the CDR3 reads TGTGCCAGCAGCCAAGGCGGACAGGGCCTCCTTTACAATGAGCAGTTCTTC. Its translation: CASSQGGQGLLYNEQFF.

This clonotype appeared a few times. DNA of the CDR3: TGTGCCAGCACTAGGACTAGCGGGATCCCCTACGAGCAGTACTTC. Amino acid sequence: CASTRTSGIPYEQYF. The chain recombines TRBV12-3 or TRBV12-4 with TRBJ2-7; 12 bases are a match to TRBD2. Trimming removed 7 bases from V and 2 bases from J; junction bases left unmatched: 6. The length of the CDR3 is 15 residues.

This clonotype was recorded at least ten times. V gene TRBV7-2 combines with J gene TRBJ2-7, with a possible D match to TRBD1 (5 bases). The CDR3 has 11 residues. The V and J ends lost 4 bases and 7 bases respectively, with 8 bases between them. Germline V gives CDR1 SGHTA, CDR2 FQGNSA. Here the CDR3 DNA reads TGTGCCAGCAGCTCAAGACAGGAGCAGTACTTC. Translation: CASSSRQEQYF.

This clonotype was observed a handful of times. The V gene is TRBV12-3 or TRBV12-4, the J gene TRBJ1-1; D unresolved. With 6 bases removed from V and 1 base from J, the gap between germline ends came to 15 bases. The CDR3 contains 15 residues. The CDR3 region is CASSSEDRPNTEAFF. CDR3 bases: TGTGCCAGCAGCTCAGAAGACCGCCCGAACACTGAAGCTTTCTTT.

This clonotype was counted a few times. The chain employs TRBV5-4 and TRBJ2-2; TRBD2 matches 8 bases. Germline CDR1 is SGHNT and CDR2 is YYREEE (reference sequence). Unmatched junction bases numbered 11, after V lost 4 bases and J lost 0 bases. This CDR3 is 18 amino acids long. CDR3 residues: CASSPLGLGLANTGELFF. The CDR3 region has the DNA TGTGCCAGCAGCCCCCTGGGGTTGGGACTAGCGAACACCGGGGAGCTGTTTTTT.

The chain combines TRBV10-3 with TRBJ2-3; 14 bases agree with TRBD2. Germline V lookup: CDR1 ENHRY, CDR2 SYGVKD. The CDR3 extends over 15 amino acids. With 6 bases clipped from V and 6 bases from J, the junction kept 5 bases outside the gene matches. The CDR3, as DNA: TGTGCCATCAGGACTAGCGGGGGGGGCTCTGATACGCAGTATTTT. Protein sequence: CAIRTSGGGSDTQYF.

The chain has TRBV5-4 and TRBJ2-7, with TRBD2 as a possible D gene (5 bases). Trimming took 2 bases from V and 4 from J, leaving 13 bases between them. Germline-derived CDR1 and CDR2 are SGHNT and YYREEE (reference sequence). The CDR3 is made up of 14 amino acids. Written as DNA, the CDR3 is TGTGCCAGCAGCTTATACGGGAACGAGTACGAGCAGTACTTC. It translates to CASSLYGNEYEQYF.

This clonotype was seen a handful of times. The chain is built from TRBV18 and TRBJ2-3; TRBD2 aligns across 9 bases. Germline CDR1 and CDR2: KGHSH and LQKENI. The V segment lost 3 bases and the J segment 5 bases; nucleotides outside the gene matches: 3. The CDR3 consists of 14 residues. The CDR3 spells CASSPTSGQDTQYF. CDR3 DNA sequence: TGTGCCAGCTCACCCACTAGCGGGCAAGATACGCAGTATTTT.

At least ten counts were recorded for this clonotype. The chain recombines TRBV20-1 with TRBJ2-3; a possible D gene is TRBD2 (6 bases). The CDR3 sequence is 14 residues long. CDR1 is DFQATT and CDR2 is SNEGSKA in the germline V gene (reference sequence). Trimming removed 1 base at V and 0 bases at J, with 8 bases between. For the CDR3, the DNA is TGCAGTGCTAGAGTTAGCGGAAGCACAGATACGCAGTATTTT. Translated, it gives CSARVSGSTDTQYF.

Ten or more counts support this clonotype. CDR3 residues: CASSDNRVRYEQYF. The CDR3 DNA sequence: TGTGCCAGCAGTGACAACAGAGTACGTTACGAGCAGTACTTC. The chain carries TRBV6-1 and TRBJ2-7; no reliable D call. V lost 3 bases, J lost 4 bases, and 13 bases lay in between. The CDR3 has 14 amino acids. The germline CDR1 and CDR2 sequences are MNHNS and SASEGT.

The genes are TRBV29-1 and TRBJ2-3, with unresolved D. This CDR3 region has 11 residues. Germline lookup yields CDR1 SQVTM and CDR2 ANQGSEA. V lost 1 base to trimming and J lost 4 bases, with 3 bases between them. This CDR3 is CSVEGADTQYF. The CDR3 DNA reads as TGCAGCGTTGAAGGTGCAGATACGCAGTATTTT.

In this sample, this clonotype turned up a few times. This chain links TRBV10-3 with TRBJ2-7; the D gene is possibly TRBD2 (6 bases). CDR1 ENHRY and CDR2 SYGVKD come from the germline V gene. The germline V and J ends were trimmed by 4 bases and 2 bases, with 12 bases remaining between them. The CDR3 loop spans 14 amino acids. The CDR3 region has the DNA TGTGCCATCAGTGGTAGCGGCCAGGCCTACGAGCAGTACTTC. This gives the protein CAISGSGQAYEQYF.

This clonotype has more than one count but fewer than ten. The gene calls are TRBV6-2 or TRBV6-3 and TRBJ2-3; D is unclear. V lost 2 bases and J 3 bases, leaving 12 bases between the germline ends. This CDR3 is 15 amino acids long. Per germline, CDR1 MNHEY and CDR2 SVGEGT. CDR3 nucleotides: TGTGCCAGCAGTTACGCCGGTTTCGGGACAGATACGCAGTATTTT. Protein sequence: CASSYAGFGTDTQYF.

This clonotype was detected ten times or more. V and J are TRBV7-9 and TRBJ2-7; TRBD1 aligns across 7 bases. The CDR3 runs 14 residues. Germline V gene sequence: CDR1 SEHNR, CDR2 FQNEAQ (reference sequence). Trimming at V came to 5 bases and at J to 2 bases, leaving 6 bases not matched to a gene. The CDR3 loop is CASSGPGQAYEQYF. The CDR3 nucleotides are TGTGCCAGCAGCGGACCCGGACAGGCCTACGAGCAGTACTTC.

Points on this clonotype: The junction departs from the called germline gene at one end, perhaps through a read error. The J gene is TRBJ2-6, the V gene TRBV5-1; the match to TRBD1 covers 9 bases. The CDR3 totals 18 residues. The germline V gene encodes CDR1 SGHRS and CDR2 YFSETQ. Here the CDR3 DNA reads TGCGCCAGCAGTTTGGGCGGGACAGGGAATTCTGGGGCCAACGTCCTGACTTTC. Amino acid sequence: CASSLGGTGNSGANVLTF.

This clonotype has more than one count but fewer than ten. The chain couples TRBV6-5 to TRBJ2-1; D perhaps matches TRBD1 (5 bases). Trimming left V 5 bases short and J 2 bases short, with 13 bases between. The germline V gene has CDR1 MNHEY and CDR2 SVGAGI. The CDR3 contains 15 residues. The CDR3 loop reads CASSPLRGPYNEQFF. The CDR3 region has the DNA TGTGCCAGCAGTCCTCTTAGGGGCCCCTACAATGAGCAGTTCTTC.

This clonotype turned up a few times. The chain recombines TRBV5-1 with TRBJ2-5, with TRBD2 as a possible D gene (5 bases). V gave up 3 bases and J gave up 3 bases, with 15 bases separating them. CDR3 size: 15 residues. Germline CDR1 SGHRS, CDR2 YFSETQ. The CDR3 coding sequence is TGCGCCAGCAGCTCCAACGAACTAGTGAAAGAGACCCAGTACTTC. Encoded protein: CASSSNELVKETQYF.

Ten or more counts support this clonotype. The CDR3 DNA reads as TGTGCCAGCAGCGCCGGACTAGGGGGCTACGAGCAGTACTTC. This sequence encodes CASSAGLGGYEQYF. The chain uses TRBV9 and TRBJ2-7; TRBD2 is a possible D gene (7 bases). CDR1 and CDR2 (germline): SGDLS, YYNGEE. The CDR3 runs 14 residues. V lost 3 bases and J lost 3, with 13 bases in between.

This clonotype was seen ten or more times. This chain uses TRBV20-1 with TRBJ2-3, with TRBD2 identical over 9 bases. Germline V gene lookup returns CDR1 DFQATT and CDR2 SNEGSKA (reference sequence). The CDR3 is 18 residues long. Trimming removed 0 bases from V and 0 bases from J; junction bases left unmatched: 10. The CDR3 nucleotides read TGCAGTGCTAGAGATATGGGGACTAGCCGGGTGAGCACAGATACGCAGTATTTT. It translates to CSARDMGTSRVSTDTQYF.

This chain uses TRBV3-1 with TRBJ1-2; unclear D gene. Germline V gene sequence: CDR1 LGHDT, CDR2 YNNKEL (reference sequence). The CDR3 extends over 14 amino acids. V dropped 1 base and J dropped 8 bases, with 14 bases sitting between them. As DNA, the CDR3 is TGTGCCAGCAGCCAAGCAGACGGCCTGGAGGGCTACACCTTC. Translation: CASSQADGLEGYTF. The full variable domain, rest sourced from reference TRBV3-1 and TRBJ1-2, is DTAVSQTPKYLVTQMGNDKSIKCEQNLGHDTMYWYKQDSKKFLKIMFSYNNKELIINETVPNRFSPKSPDKAHLNLHINSLELGDSAVYFCASSQADGLEGYTFGSGTRLTVV.

This clonotype was recorded many times. The chain combines TRBV12-3 or TRBV12-4 with TRBJ2-2; 8 bases align to TRBD2. This CDR3 comprises 15 residues. V lost 7 bases, J lost 1 base, and 5 bases stayed unmatched. The CDR3 here is CASNPAGGNTGELFF. DNA for the CDR3: TGTGCCAGCAATCCCGCGGGAGGGAACACCGGGGAGCTGTTTTTT.

V gene TRBV18 combines with J gene TRBJ2-1; TRBD1 matches at 9 bases. The CDR3 extends over 17 amino acids. From germline, CDR1 is KGHSH and CDR2 LQKENI. Trimming removed 1 base from V and 3 bases from J; junction bases left unmatched: 7. CDR3 DNA sequence: TGTGCCAGCTCACCACGAATCCGGGACAGGGTCTACAATGAGCAGTTCTTC. The encoded protein is CASSPRIRDRVYNEQFF.

This clonotype came up many times. This chain joins TRBV12-3 or TRBV12-4 and TRBJ2-7, with D hard to call. The CDR3 loop spans 13 amino acids. The V end lost 2 bases, the J end lost 6 bases, and 11 bases lay between the germline ends. The CDR3 bases are TGTGCCAGCAGTTTAAGGCGTGGCTTCGAGCAGTACTTC. Translated, it gives CASSLRRGFEQYF.

This chain links TRBV5-6 with TRBJ1-5; D is uncertain. The CDR3 spans 16 residues. V lost 0 bases, J lost 1 base, and 11 bases lay in between. Germline assignment: CDR1 SGHDT and CDR2 YYEEEE. In DNA form, the CDR3 reads TGTGCCAGCAGCTTGGACGGGGATCAGAGCAATCAGCCCCAGCATTTT. Protein product: CASSLDGDQSNQPQHF.